The clone carrying this TCR beta chain has only one observation. Its antigen is as yet unknown. This sample is drawn from a study of T cells in narcolepsy. Overall study findings and caveats: HCRT-specific and TRIB2-specific autoreactive clonotypes appeared among same-patient CSF and blood CD4+ clonotypes.

The germline V and J ends were trimmed by 8 bases and 2 bases, with 22 bases remaining between them. Per germline, CDR1 LNHDA and CDR2 SQIVND (reference sequence). The CDR3 runs 16 residues. Assay: immunoSEQ multiplex PCR; the TCRdb copy retains only in-frame clones and omits some. Of around 20,000 clones detected, around 86% appear once; the ten largest clones hold 1.5% to 2%. The sequence was obtained from a human donor in good health. The chain recombines TRBV19 with TRBJ2-7; D possibly corresponds to TRBD1 (6 bases). Sequenced input: memory (CD45RA-) CD4+ T cells from blood. CDR3 DNA sequence: TGTGCCAGTGGCCCGGGACAAGGGGCCCCACCCTACGAGCAGTACTTC. Encoded protein: CASGPGQGAPPYEQYF.